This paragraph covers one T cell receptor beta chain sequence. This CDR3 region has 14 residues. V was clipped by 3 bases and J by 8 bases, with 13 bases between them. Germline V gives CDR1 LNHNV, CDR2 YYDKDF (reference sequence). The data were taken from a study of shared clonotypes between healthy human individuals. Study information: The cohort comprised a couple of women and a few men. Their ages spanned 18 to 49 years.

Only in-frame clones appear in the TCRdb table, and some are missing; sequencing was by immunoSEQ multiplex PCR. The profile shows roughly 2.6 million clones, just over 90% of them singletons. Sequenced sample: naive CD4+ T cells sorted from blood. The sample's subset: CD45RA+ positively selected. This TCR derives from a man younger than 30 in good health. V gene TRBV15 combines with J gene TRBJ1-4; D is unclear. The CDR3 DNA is TGTGCCACCAGCAGCAGGATGTCTGAGGAAAAACTGTTTTTT. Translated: CATSSRMSEEKLFF.